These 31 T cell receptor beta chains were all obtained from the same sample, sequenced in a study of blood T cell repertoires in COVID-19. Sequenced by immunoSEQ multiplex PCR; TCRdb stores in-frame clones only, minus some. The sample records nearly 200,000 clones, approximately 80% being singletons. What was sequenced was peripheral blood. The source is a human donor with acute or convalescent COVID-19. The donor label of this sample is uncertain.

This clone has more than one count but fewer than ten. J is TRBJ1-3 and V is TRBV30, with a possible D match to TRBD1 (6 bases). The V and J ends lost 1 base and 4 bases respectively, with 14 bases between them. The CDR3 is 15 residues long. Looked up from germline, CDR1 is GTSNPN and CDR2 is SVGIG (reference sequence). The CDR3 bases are TGTGCCTGGAGTGGTTCGGCAGGGGTAGGAAACACCATATATTTT. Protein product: CAWSGSAGVGNTIYF.

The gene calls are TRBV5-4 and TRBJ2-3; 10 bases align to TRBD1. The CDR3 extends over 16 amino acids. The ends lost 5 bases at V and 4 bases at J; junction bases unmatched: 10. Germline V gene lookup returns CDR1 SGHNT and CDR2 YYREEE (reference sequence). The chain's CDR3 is CASSPYGTGASDTQYF. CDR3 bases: TGTGCCAGCAGTCCCTACGGGACAGGGGCATCAGATACGCAGTATTTT.

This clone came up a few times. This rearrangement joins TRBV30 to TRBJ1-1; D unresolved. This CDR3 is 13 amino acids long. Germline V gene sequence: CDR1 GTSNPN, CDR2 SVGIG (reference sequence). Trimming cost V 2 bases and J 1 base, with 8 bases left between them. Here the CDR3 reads CAWSHPGNTEAFF. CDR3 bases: TGTGCCTGGAGTCATCCGGGGAACACTGAAGCTTTCTTT.

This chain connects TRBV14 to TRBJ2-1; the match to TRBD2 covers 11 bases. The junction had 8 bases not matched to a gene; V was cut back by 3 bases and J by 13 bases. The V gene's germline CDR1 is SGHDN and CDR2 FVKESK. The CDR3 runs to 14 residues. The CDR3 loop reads CASSQGTSGSFQFF. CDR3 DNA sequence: TGTGCCAGCAGCCAGGGGACTAGCGGTTCCTTCCAGTTCTTC.

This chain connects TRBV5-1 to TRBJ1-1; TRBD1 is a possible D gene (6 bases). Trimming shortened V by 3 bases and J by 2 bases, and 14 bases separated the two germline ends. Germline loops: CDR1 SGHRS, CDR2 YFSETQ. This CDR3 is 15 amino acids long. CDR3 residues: CASSSAGAFNTEAFF. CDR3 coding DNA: TGCGCCAGCAGCTCCGCGGGGGCTTTCAACACTGAAGCTTTCTTT. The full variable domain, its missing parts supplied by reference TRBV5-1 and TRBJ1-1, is KAGVTQTPRYLIKTRGQQVTLSCSPISGHRSVSWYQQTPGQGLQFLFEYFSETQRNKGNFPGRFSGRQFSNSRSEMNVSTLELGDSALYLCASSSAGAFNTEAFFGQGTRLTVV.

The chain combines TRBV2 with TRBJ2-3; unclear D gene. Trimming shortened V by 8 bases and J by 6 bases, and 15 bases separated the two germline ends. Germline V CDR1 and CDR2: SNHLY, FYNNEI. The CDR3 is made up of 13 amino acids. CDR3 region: CASAPYPSDTQYF. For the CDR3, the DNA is TGTGCCAGCGCGCCATATCCGTCCGATACGCAGTATTTT.

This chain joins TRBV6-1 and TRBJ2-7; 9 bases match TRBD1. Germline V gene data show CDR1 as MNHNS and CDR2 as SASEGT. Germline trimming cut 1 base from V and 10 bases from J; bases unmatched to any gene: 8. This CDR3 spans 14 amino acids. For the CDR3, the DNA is TGTGCCAGCAGTGAAGTTCCGCGACAGGGGGTTCAGTACTTC. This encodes CASSEVPRQGVQYF.

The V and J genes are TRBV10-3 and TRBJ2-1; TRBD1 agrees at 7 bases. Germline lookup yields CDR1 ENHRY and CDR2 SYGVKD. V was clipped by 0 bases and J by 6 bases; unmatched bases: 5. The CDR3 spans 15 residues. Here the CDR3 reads CAISESRQGTNEQFF. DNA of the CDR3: TGTGCCATCAGTGAGTCCCGACAGGGTACCAATGAGCAGTTCTTC.

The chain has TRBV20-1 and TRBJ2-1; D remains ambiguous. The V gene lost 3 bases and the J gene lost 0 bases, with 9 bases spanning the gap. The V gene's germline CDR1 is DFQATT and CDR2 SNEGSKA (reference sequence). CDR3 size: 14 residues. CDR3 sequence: CSASSMSSYNEQFF. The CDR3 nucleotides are TGCAGTGCTAGTAGCATGAGCTCCTACAATGAGCAGTTCTTC.

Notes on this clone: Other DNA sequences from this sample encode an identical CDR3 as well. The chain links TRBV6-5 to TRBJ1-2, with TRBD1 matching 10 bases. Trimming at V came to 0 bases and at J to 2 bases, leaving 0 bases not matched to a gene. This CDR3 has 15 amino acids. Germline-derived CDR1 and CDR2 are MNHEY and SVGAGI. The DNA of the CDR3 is TGTGCCAGCAGTTACTCGGGACAGGGGAACTATGGCTACACCTTC. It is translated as CASSYSGQGNYGYTF.

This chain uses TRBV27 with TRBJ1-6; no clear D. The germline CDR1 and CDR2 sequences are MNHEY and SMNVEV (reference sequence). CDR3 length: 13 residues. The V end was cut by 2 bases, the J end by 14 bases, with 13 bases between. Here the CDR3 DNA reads TGTGCCAGCAGTTTAAATGGGCTTTTGTCCCTCCACTTT. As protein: CASSLNGLLSLHF.

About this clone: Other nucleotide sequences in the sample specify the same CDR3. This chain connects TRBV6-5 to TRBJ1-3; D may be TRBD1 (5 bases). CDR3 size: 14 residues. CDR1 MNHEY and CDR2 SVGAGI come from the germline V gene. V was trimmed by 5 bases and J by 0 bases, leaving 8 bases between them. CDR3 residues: CASSSDSSGNTIYF. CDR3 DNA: TGTGCCAGCAGTAGCGACAGCTCTGGAAACACCATATATTTT.

In DNA, the CDR3 is TGTGCCACCAGTTTACAGTACAAAGAGACCCAGTACTTC. Encoded protein: CATSLQYKETQYF. The chain employs TRBV15 and TRBJ2-5; D not certain. The CDR3 runs to 13 residues. With 6 bases removed from V and 3 bases from J, the gap between germline ends came to 11 bases. Germline V gene lookup returns CDR1 LNHNV and CDR2 YYDKDF (reference sequence). The complete variable domain, with remaining parts taken from reference TRBV15 and TRBJ2-5, reads DAMVIQNPRYQVTQFGKPVTLSCSQTLNHNVMYWYQQKSSQAPKLLFHYYDKDFNNEADTPDNFQSRRPNTSFCFLDIRSPGLGDTAMYLCATSLQYKETQYFGPGTRLLVL.

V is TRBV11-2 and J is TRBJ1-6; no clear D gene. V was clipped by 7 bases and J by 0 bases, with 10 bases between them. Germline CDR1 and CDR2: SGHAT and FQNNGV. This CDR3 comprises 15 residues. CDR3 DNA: TGTGCCAGCACCCCGGGGAGCTCCTATAATTCACCCCTCCACTTT. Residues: CASTPGSSYNSPLHF.

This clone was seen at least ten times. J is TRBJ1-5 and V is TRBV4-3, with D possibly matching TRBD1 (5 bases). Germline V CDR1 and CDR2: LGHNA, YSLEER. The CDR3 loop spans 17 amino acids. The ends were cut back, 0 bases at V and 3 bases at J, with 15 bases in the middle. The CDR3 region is CASSQEWVGQSNQPQHF. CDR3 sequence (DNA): TGCGCCAGCAGCCAAGAGTGGGTGGGGCAGTCCAATCAGCCCCAGCATTTT.

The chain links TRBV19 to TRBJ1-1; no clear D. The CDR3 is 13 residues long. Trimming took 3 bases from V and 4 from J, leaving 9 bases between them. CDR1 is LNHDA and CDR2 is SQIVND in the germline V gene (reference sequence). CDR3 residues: CASSIRTATEAFF. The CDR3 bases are TGTGCCAGTAGTATCCGAACAGCCACTGAAGCTTTCTTT.

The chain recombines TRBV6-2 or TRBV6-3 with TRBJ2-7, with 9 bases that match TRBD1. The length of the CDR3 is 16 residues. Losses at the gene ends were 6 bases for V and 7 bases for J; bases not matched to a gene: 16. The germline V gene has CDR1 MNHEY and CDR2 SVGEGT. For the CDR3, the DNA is TGTGCCAGCAGCCTCCCCGGGACAGGGTCTATACGGGAGCAGTACTTC. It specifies CASSLPGTGSIREQYF.

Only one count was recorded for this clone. The DNA for the CDR3 is TGCGCCAGCAGCACTCGGACTAGCGGGATGAGCACAGATACGCAGTATTTT. This encodes CASSTRTSGMSTDTQYF. The chain uses TRBV5-1 and TRBJ2-3, with TRBD2 matching over 12 bases. Per the germline V gene, CDR1 is SGHRS and CDR2 is YFSETQ. This CDR3 has 17 amino acids. V lost 4 bases and J lost 0; bases outside the gene matches: 6.

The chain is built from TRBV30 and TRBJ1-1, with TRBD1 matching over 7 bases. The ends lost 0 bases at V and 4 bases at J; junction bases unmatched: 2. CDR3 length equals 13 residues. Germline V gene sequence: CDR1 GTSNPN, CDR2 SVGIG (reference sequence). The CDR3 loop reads CAWSVEGATEAFF. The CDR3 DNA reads TGTGCCTGGAGTGTAGAGGGGGCCACTGAAGCTTTCTTT.

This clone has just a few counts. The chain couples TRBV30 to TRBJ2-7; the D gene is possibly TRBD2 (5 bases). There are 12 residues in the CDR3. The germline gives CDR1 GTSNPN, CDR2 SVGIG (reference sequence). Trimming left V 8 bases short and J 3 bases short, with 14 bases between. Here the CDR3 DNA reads TGTGCCGTCCGGGCCCGGGGCTACGAGCAGTACTTC. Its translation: CAVRARGYEQYF.

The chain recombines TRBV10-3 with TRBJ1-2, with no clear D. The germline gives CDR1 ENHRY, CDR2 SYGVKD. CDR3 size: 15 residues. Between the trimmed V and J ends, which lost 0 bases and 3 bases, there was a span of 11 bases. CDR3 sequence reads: CAISESSREDYGYTF. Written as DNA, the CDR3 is TGTGCCATCAGTGAGTCGAGTCGGGAGGACTATGGCTACACCTTC.

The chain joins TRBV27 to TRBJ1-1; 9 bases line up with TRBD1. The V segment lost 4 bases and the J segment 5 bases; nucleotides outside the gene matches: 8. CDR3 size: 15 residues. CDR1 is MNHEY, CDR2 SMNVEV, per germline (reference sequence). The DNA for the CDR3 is TGTGCCAGCAGTTCGGGACAGGGACCGAGGACTGAAGCTTTCTTT. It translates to CASSSGQGPRTEAFF.

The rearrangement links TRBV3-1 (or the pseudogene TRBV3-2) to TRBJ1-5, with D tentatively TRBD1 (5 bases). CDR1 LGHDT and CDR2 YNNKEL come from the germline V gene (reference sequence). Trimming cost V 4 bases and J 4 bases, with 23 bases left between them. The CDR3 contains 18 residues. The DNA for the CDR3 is TGTGCCAGCAGCCCCGATCGATTCACGGGGGGTAAGAATCAGCCCCAGCATTTT. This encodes CASSPDRFTGGKNQPQHF.

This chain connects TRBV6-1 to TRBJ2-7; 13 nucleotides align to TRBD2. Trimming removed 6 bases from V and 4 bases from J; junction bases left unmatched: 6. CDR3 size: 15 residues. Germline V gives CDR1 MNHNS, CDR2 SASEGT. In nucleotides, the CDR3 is TGTGCCAGCAGCCGGACTAGCGGGAGTATGTACGAGCAGTACTTC. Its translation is CASSRTSGSMYEQYF.

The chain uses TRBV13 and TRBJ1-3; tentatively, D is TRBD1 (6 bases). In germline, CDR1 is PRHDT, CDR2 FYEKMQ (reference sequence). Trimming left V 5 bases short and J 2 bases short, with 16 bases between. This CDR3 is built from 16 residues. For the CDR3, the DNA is TGTGCCAGCAGCCAAGTCGCAGGGGTGCCTGGAAACACCATATATTTT. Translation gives CASSQVAGVPGNTIYF.

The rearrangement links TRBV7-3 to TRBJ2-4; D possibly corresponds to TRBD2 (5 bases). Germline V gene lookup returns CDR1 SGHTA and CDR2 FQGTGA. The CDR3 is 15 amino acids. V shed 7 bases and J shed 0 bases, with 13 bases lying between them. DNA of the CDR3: TGTGCCAGCAAACGGACTGGGTTAGCCAAAAACATTCAGTACTTC. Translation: CASKRTGLAKNIQYF. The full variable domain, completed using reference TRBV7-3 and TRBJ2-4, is GAGVSQTPSNKVTEKGKYVELRCDPISGHTALYWYRQSLGQGPEFLIYFQGTGAADDSGLPNDRFFAVRPEGSVSTLKIQRTERGDSAVYLCASKRTGLAKNIQYFGAGTRLSVL.

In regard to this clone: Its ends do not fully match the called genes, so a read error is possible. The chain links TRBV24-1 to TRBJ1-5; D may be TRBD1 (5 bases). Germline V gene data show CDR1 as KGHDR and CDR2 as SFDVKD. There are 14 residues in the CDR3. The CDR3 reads CATSDFRARQAQHF. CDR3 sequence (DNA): TGTGCCACCAGTGATTTCAGGGCACGTCAGGCCCAGCATTTT.

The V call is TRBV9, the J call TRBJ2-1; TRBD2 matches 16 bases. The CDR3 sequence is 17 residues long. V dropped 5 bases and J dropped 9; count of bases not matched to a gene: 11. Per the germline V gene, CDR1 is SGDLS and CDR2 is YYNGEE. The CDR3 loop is CASRPGLAGGPSSEQFF. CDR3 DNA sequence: TGTGCCAGCAGACCGGGACTAGCGGGAGGGCCATCATCTGAGCAGTTCTTC.

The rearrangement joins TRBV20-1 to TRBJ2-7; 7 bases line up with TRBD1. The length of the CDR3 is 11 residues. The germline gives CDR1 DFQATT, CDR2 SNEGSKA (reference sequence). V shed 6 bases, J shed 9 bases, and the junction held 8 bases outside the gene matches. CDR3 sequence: CSAIDRGRQYF. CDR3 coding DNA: TGCAGTGCCATCGATAGGGGGCGGCAGTACTTC.

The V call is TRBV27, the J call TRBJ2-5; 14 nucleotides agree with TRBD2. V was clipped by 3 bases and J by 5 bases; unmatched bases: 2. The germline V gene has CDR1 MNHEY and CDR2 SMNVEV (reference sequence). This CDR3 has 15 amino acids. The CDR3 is CASSLTSGREETQYF. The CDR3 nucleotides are TGTGCCAGCAGTTTGACTAGCGGGAGGGAGGAGACCCAGTACTTC.

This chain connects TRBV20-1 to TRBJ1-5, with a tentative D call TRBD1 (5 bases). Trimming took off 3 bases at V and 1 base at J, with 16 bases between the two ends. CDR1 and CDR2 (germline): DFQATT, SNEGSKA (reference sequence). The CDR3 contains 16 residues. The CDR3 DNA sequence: TGCAGTGCTAGTATCCGGGGGGTGGGAAGCAATCAGCCCCAGCATTTT. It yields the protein CSASIRGVGSNQPQHF.